This T cell receptor beta chain was found in a study of blood T cell repertoires in COVID-19. For the study at large: Donors in the United States, Italy and Spain gave samples during acute or convalescent COVID-19. PBMCs, B-cell-depleted T cells, or T cells provided the cDNA or gDNA that made up the material.

Only in-frame clones appear in the TCRdb table, and some are missing; sequencing was by immunoSEQ multiplex PCR. Seen here are 200,000 to 250,000 clones, 87% observed once, and the top ten hold 12%. Per germline, CDR1 SGHNT and CDR2 YYREEE (reference sequence). This CDR3 is 15 amino acids long. Trimming took off 0 bases at V and 0 bases at J, with 10 bases between the two ends. This rearrangement joins TRBV5-4 to TRBJ2-7, with D possibly TRBD1 on 6 matching bases. This TCR was sampled from a woman under 30 who had recovered from COVID-19. Sequencing used peripheral blood. The CDR3 reads CASSLDVGASYEQYF. The CDR3 DNA reads as TGTGCCAGCAGCTTGGATGTGGGGGCCTCCTACGAGCAGTACTTC.